By frequency, the clone carrying this T cell receptor beta chain is medium-sized. Antigen unknown. This entry is derived from a study of human CD8 memory T cell subsets. UMI-labeled 5' RACE was used to make TCR beta libraries. From its re-call of the 5' RACE reads, TCRdb lists each CDR3 protein once, without DNA. Its listing shows 15,000 to 20,000 distinct CDR3 sequences. This CDR3 comprises 12 residues. CDR1 and CDR2 from the germline V gene are DFQATT and SNEGSKA (reference sequence). Study-wide findings and caveats: The sequencing covered T cell receptor beta chains alone.

Sequencing was performed on CD8+ stem-like memory T cells (TSCM and TCM) sorted from PBMCs. Subset here: stem-like memory CD8 T cells (TSTEM), CCR7+ PD-1- TIGIT-. The receptor's source is a human donor in good health. The chain links TRBV20-1 to TRBJ1-1; the TCRdb call, TRBD1, lacks DNA for checking. CDR3 sequence: CSAPPMQGRAFF.